This T cell receptor beta chain derives from a study of Graves' ophthalmopathy and Graves' hyperthyroidism. This clonotype was seen repeatedly, ten times or more. What it binds is unknown. Trimming removed 3 bases from V and 0 bases from J, with 9 bases in between. The germline CDR1 and CDR2 sequences are MNHNS and SASEGT. The length of the CDR3 is 15 residues. Regarding the study as a whole: The model predicted progression of ophthalmopathy with a sensitivity of 70% to 71%, and its specificity was approximately 77%.

Beta-chain TCR CDR3 regions were amplified from RNA transcripts. HTBI primers were employed in first-round RT-PCR, then a second-round multiplex PCR followed. TCRdb redid the calling of the multiplex PCR reads with MiXCR, one entry per CDR3 protein. The data contain approximately 460,000 distinct CDR3 sequences, under 15% of them singletons. V is TRBV6-1 and J is TRBJ1-5; tentative D call: TRBD1 (6 bases). This receptor was taken from a woman in her 30s with Graves' ophthalmopathy. The sample consisted of blood. The CDR3 reads CASSDQGYSNQPQHF. CDR3 DNA: TGTGCCAGCAGTGACCAGGGGTATAGCAATCAGCCCCAGCATTTT.